The source of this T cell receptor beta chain is a study of cytomegalovirus exposure and HLA in healthy donors. Findings of the study overall: A link between a missense DCLRE1C variant and TCR beta V- and J-gene trimming emerged from a later analysis.

As to this clone: The antigen is unknown.

13 Jbeta primers and 60 Vbeta primers were used for the PCR. This table comes from immunoSEQ multiplex PCR, and its TCRdb copy is limited to in-frame clones, with some not included. This table lists more than 40,000 clones. Trimming took off 4 bases at V and 4 bases at J, with 8 bases between the two ends. The germline CDR1 and CDR2 sequences are LGHNA and YNFKEQ. The CDR3 is 13 residues long. This cohort consisted of healthy bone marrow donors. Sequencing was carried out using PBMCs. The chain recombines TRBV4-2 with TRBJ1-5; D unresolved. This clonotype originated in a female donor in good health and CMV-seronegative. The CDR3 protein is CASSPHLNQPQHF. Written as DNA, the CDR3 is TGTGCCAGCAGCCCACACCTTAATCAGCCCCAGCATTTT.